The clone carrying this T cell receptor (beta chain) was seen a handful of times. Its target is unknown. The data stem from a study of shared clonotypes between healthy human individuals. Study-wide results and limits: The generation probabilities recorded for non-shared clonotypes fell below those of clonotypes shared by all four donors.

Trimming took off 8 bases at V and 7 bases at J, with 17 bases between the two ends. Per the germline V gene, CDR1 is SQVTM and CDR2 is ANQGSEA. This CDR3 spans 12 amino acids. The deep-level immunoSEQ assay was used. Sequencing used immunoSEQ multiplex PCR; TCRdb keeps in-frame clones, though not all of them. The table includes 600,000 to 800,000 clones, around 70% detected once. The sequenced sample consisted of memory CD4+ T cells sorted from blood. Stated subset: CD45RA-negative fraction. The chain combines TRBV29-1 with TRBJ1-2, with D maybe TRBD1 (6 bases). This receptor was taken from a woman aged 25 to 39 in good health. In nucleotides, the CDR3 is TGCAGCCCCTTAAGGGGGGTCTGTGGCTACACCTTC. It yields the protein CSPLRGVCGYTF.